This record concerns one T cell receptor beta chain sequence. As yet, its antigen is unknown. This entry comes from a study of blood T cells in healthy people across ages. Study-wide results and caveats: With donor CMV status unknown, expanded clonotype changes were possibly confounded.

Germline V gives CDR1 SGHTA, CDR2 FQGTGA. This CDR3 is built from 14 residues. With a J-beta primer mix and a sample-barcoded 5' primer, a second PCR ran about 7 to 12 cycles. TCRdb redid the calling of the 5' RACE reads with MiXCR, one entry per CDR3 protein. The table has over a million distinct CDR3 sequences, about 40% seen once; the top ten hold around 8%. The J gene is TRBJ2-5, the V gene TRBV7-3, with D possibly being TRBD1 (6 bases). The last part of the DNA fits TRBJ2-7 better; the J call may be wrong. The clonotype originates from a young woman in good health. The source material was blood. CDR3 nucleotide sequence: TGTGCCAGCAGCCAAGGGGGTATGGTTTACGAGCAGTACTTC. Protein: CASSQGGMVYEQYF.